Below, 11 T cell receptor beta chains from the same sample are listed, as sequenced in a study of shared clonotypes between healthy human individuals. TCRdb's copy holds only in-frame clones and misses some; the assay was immunoSEQ multiplex PCR. The sample gives roughly 760,000 clones, approximately 74% of which show up once; roughly 1.7% is in the top ten. Sequencing used memory CD4+ T cells sorted from blood. Described subset: CD45RA-negative fraction. The receptors were sampled from a woman in her 30s in good health.

The chain combines TRBV20-1 with TRBJ1-2; 7 bases match TRBD1. This CDR3 comprises 11 residues. V lost 8 bases and J lost 4; bases outside the gene matches: 4. Germline lookup yields CDR1 DFQATT and CDR2 SNEGSKA (reference sequence). The CDR3 coding sequence is TGCAGTACGACAGGGACCTATGGCTACACCTTC. Its translation is CSTTGTYGYTF.

The rearrangement links TRBV28 to TRBJ2-7, with 9 nucleotides matching TRBD2. V was clipped by 2 bases and J by 4 bases; unmatched bases: 6. Germline V lookup: CDR1 MDHEN, CDR2 SYDVKM. The CDR3 has 15 amino acids. The CDR3: CASSLASGIFYEQYF. CDR3 DNA: TGTGCCAGCAGTTTAGCTAGCGGGATCTTTTACGAGCAGTACTTC. The complete variable domain, with remaining parts taken from reference TRBV28 and TRBJ2-7, reads DVKVTQSSRYLVKRTGEKVFLECVQDMDHENMFWYRQDPGLGLRLIYFSYDVKMKEKGDIPEGYSVSREKKERFSLILESASTNQTSMYLCASSLASGIFYEQYFGPGTRLTVT.

The rearrangement uses TRBV27 and TRBJ1-4; TRBD1 aligns across 10 bases. From germline, CDR1 is MNHEY and CDR2 SMNVEV (reference sequence). The CDR3 has 16 residues. The V segment lost 2 bases and the J segment 2 bases; nucleotides outside the gene matches: 2. The chain's CDR3 is CASSLKGQGTNEKLFF. The CDR3 DNA reads as TGTGCCAGCAGTTTAAAGGGACAGGGGACTAATGAAAAACTGTTTTTT. Drawing the rest from reference TRBV27 and TRBJ1-4, the complete variable domain is EAQVTQNPRYLITVTGKKLTVTCSQNMNHEYMSWYRQDPGLGLRQIYYSMNVEVTDKGDVPEGYKVSRKEKRNFPLILESPSPNQTSLYFCASSLKGQGTNEKLFFGSGTQLSVL.

This sequence joins TRBV6-5 and TRBJ2-3; 13 nucleotides align to TRBD2. Germline V gene sequence: CDR1 MNHEY, CDR2 SVGAGI. J was trimmed by 2 bases and V by 2 bases; bases with no gene match: 1. This CDR3 is 16 amino acids long. The CDR3: CASSYGTSGNTDTQYF. The DNA of the CDR3 is TGTGCCAGCAGTTACGGGACTAGCGGGAACACAGATACGCAGTATTTT.

The chain carries TRBV9 and TRBJ2-3; D might be TRBD2 (6 bases). The CDR3 length is 14 residues. The germline gives CDR1 SGDLS, CDR2 YYNGEE. Trimming pared 0 bases from V and 4 bases from J, leaving 9 bases between. CDR3 region: CASSVVEGADTQYF. The CDR3 coding sequence is TGTGCCAGCAGCGTAGTGGAGGGAGCAGATACGCAGTATTTT. Full variable domain (remainder filled in from reference TRBV9 and TRBJ2-3): DSGVTQTPKHLITATGQRVTLRCSPRSGDLSVYWYQQSLDQGLQFLIQYYNGEERAKGNILERFSAQQFPDLHSELNLSSLELGDSALYFCASSVVEGADTQYFGPGTRLTVL.

J is TRBJ1-5 and V is TRBV14, with TRBD1 as a possible D gene (5 bases). Germline V gene lookup returns CDR1 SGHDN and CDR2 FVKESK. V was clipped by 4 bases and J by 4 bases, with 14 bases between them. This CDR3 has 15 amino acids. The CDR3 spells CASSPGPEKNQPQHF. The CDR3 DNA reads as TGTGCCAGCAGCCCAGGGCCGGAGAAAAATCAGCCCCAGCATTTT.

This chain joins TRBV5-1 and TRBJ1-4; 8 nucleotides agree with TRBD1. This CDR3 comprises 14 residues. The junction had 7 bases not matched to a gene; V was cut back by 4 bases and J by 8 bases. CDR1 SGHRS and CDR2 YFSETQ come from the germline V gene. The CDR3 region is CASSEGQAGEKLFF. The CDR3 DNA reads TGCGCCAGCAGCGAGGGACAGGCTGGAGAAAAACTGTTTTTT. The complete variable domain, with remaining parts taken from reference TRBV5-1 and TRBJ1-4, reads KAGVTQTPRYLIKTRGQQVTLSCSPISGHRSVSWYQQTPGQGLQFLFEYFSETQRNKGNFPGRFSGRQFSNSRSEMNVSTLELGDSALYLCASSEGQAGEKLFFGSGTQLSVL.

The rearrangement links TRBV30 to TRBJ1-4; 8 nucleotides agree with TRBD1. V shed 8 bases, J shed 4 bases, and the junction held 12 bases outside the gene matches. The germline CDR1 and CDR2 sequences are GTSNPN and SVGIG (reference sequence). CDR3 length: 15 residues. Written as DNA, the CDR3 is TGTGCCGGTAGACAGGGGTGGCCTAATAATGAAAAACTGTTTTTT. Translation: CAGRQGWPNNEKLFF.

This clone was recorded once. The chain uses TRBV7-9 and TRBJ2-1; D call uncertain. V was clipped by 6 bases and J by 6 bases, with 18 bases between them. The germline V gene encodes CDR1 SEHNR and CDR2 FQNEAQ (reference sequence). CDR3 length: 15 residues. CDR3 bases: TGTGCCAGCAGGCCGCGCACCATGGGTGTCAATGAGCAGTTCTTC. It is translated as CASRPRTMGVNEQFF.

Details on this clone: Other DNA sequences in this sample translate to the same CDR3. The rearrangement joins TRBV5-1 to TRBJ1-3; 9 bases fit TRBD1. CDR3 size: 15 residues. Trimming cost V 2 bases and J 6 bases; bases outside gene matches: 6. Germline V gene sequence: CDR1 SGHRS, CDR2 YFSETQ. The CDR3 here is CASSLGDRDENTIYF. The CDR3 DNA sequence: TGCGCCAGCAGCTTAGGGGACAGGGATGAAAACACCATATATTTT.

The chain joins TRBV5-1 to TRBJ1-1, with a tentative D call TRBD1 (5 bases). V was shortened by 5 bases and J by 1 base, with 18 bases between the two germline ends. Germline V gene lookup returns CDR1 SGHRS and CDR2 YFSETQ. The CDR3 runs 16 residues. This CDR3 is CASRSGPVQGNTEAFF. Written as DNA, the CDR3 is TGCGCCAGCAGATCCGGCCCGGTGCAGGGGAACACTGAAGCTTTCTTT.